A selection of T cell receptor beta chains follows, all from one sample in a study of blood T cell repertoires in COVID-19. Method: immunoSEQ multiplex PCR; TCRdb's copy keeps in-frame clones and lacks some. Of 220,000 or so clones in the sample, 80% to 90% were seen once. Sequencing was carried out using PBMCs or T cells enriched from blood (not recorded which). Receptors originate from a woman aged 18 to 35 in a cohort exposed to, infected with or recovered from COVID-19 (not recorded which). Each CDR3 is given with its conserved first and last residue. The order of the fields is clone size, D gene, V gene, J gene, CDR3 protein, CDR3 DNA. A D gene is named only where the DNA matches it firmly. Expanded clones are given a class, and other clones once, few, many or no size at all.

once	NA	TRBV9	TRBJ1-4	CASSVTLNEKLFF	TGTGCCAGCAGCGTGACACTGAATGAAAAACTGTTTTTT
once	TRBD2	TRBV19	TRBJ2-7	CASSPGLAGGYEQYF	TGTGCCAGTAGTCCCGGACTAGCGGGAGGCTACGAGCAGTACTTC
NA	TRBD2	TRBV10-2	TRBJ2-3	CASSGPPASGVSTDTQYF	TGCGCCAGCAGTGGACCCCCCGCTAGCGGGGTAAGCACAGATACGCAGTATTTT
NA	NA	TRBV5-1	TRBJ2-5	CASSLISGAQETQYF	TGCGCCAGCAGCTTGATTAGCGGAGCTCAAGAGACCCAGTACTTC
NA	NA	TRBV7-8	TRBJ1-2	CASSLKSPLRLEVGYTF	TGTGCCAGCAGCTTAAAAAGCCCCCTCAGGTTGGAGGTTGGCTACACCTTC
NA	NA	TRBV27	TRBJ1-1	CASSPRGGGIDTEAFF	TGTGCCAGCAGTCCCCGGGGCGGGGGGATTGACACTGAAGCTTTCTTT
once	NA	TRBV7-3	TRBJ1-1	CASSLREGEAFF	TGTGCCAGCAGCTTACGGGAAGGTGAAGCTTTCTTT
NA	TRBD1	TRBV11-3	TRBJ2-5	CASSFKRGTGTRETQYF	TGTGCCAGCAGCTTTAAAAGGGGGACAGGGACACGTGAGACCCAGTACTTC
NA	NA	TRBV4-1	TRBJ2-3	CASSLNRDSISTDTQYF	TGCGCCAGCAGCCTCAACCGGGACTCAATAAGCACAGATACGCAGTATTTT
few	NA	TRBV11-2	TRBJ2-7	CASSLEGESYEQYF	TGTGCCAGCAGCTTGGAGGGAGAATCCTACGAGCAGTACTTC
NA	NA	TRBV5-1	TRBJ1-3	CASSLGSLSSGNTIYF	TGCGCCAGCAGCTTGGGATCACTAAGCTCTGGAAACACCATATATTTT
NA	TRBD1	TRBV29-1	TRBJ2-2	CSGGQGSAGELFF	TGCAGCGGGGGACAGGGGTCCGCCGGGGAGCTGTTTTTT
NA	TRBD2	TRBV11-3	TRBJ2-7	CASSPRLAGGEQYF	TGTGCCAGCAGCCCAAGACTAGCGGGGGGTGAGCAGTACTTC
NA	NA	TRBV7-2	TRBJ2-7	CASSLGLEPYEQYF	TGTGCCAGCAGCTTAGGCCTGGAGCCCTACGAGCAGTACTTC
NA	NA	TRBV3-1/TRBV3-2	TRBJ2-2	CASSPIAEANTGELFF	TGTGCCAGCAGCCCAATAGCGGAAGCGAACACCGGGGAGCTGTTTTTT
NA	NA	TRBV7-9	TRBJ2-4	CASSRAGDRLAKNIQYF	TGTGCCAGCAGCCGAGCGGGCGATAGACTAGCCAAAAACATTCAGTACTTC
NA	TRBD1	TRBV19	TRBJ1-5	CASTPGQGRSNQPQHF	TGTGCCAGTACCCCGGGACAGGGAAGGAGCAATCAGCCCCAGCATTTT
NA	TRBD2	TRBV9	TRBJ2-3	CAPVTSGGPRSTDTQYF	TGTGCCCCCGTGACTAGCGGGGGGCCGCGGAGCACAGATACGCAGTATTTT
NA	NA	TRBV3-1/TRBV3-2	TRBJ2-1	CASSQDEREQFF	TGTGCCAGCAGCCAAGACGAACGGGAGCAGTTCTTC
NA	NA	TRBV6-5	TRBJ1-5	CASSSQYFQGNQPQHF	TGTGCCAGCAGTTCCCAGTATTTTCAAGGCAATCAGCCCCAGCATTTT
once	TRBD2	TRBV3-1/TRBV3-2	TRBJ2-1	CASSQDLSGGGQFF	TGTGCCAGCAGCCAAGATCTGAGCGGGGGAGGGCAGTTCTTC
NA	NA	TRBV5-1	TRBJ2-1	CASSFGGADNEQFF	TGCGCCAGCAGCTTTGGTGGGGCCGACAATGAGCAGTTCTTC
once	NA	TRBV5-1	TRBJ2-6	CASGPTGSGANVLTF	TGCGCCAGCGGCCCGACAGGCTCTGGGGCCAACGTCCTGACTTTC
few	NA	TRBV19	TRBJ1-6	CASRGKDGVSYNSPLHF	TGTGCCAGTAGAGGGAAAGACGGGGTCTCCTATAATTCACCCCTCCACTTT
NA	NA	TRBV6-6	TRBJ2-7	CASSRDLDEQYF	TGTGCCAGCAGCCGAGACTTGGACGAGCAGTACTTC
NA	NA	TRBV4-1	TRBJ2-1	CASSGRQGPKFYNEQFF	TGCGCCAGCAGCGGTCGCCAGGGGCCAAAATTTTACAATGAGCAGTTCTTC
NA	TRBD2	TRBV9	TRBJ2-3	CASSVGRTSSTDTQYF	TGTGCCAGCAGCGTAGGGAGGACTAGCAGCACAGATACGCAGTATTTT
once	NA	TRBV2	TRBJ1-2	CASSELRGGTYGYTF	TGTGCCAGCAGTGAATTGCGGGGGGGAACTTATGGCTACACCTTC
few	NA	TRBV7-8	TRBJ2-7	CASIREGGSIYEQYF	TGTGCCAGCATACGGGAAGGAGGGTCGATCTACGAGCAGTACTTC